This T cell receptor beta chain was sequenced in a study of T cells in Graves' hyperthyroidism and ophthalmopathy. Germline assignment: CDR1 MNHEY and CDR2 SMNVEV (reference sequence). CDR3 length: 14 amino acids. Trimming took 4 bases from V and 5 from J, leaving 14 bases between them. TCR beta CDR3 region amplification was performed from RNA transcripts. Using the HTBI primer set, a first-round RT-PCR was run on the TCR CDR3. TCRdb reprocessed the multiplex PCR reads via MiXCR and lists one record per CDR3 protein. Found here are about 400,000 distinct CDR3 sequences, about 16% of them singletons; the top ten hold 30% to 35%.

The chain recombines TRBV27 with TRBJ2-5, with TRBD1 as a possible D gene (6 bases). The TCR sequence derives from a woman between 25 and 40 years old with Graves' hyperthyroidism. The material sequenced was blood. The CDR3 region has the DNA TGTGCCAGCAGTTCCACAGGGTCAATGGAGACCCAGTACTTC. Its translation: CASSSTGSMETQYF.